A selection of T cell receptor beta chains follows, all from one sample in a study of response to subunit inactivated influenza vaccine. TCRdb fed the RT-PCR reads into MiXCR, producing one record per CDR3 protein. The sample has 530,000 or so distinct CDR3 sequences, around 15% seen once. The specimen was PBMCs from blood, collected roughly 13 days after vaccination. Source of these receptors: a man between 45 and 60 years old who received an inactivated influenza vaccine. Each CDR3 is given with its conserved first and last residue. Fields, in order: D gene, J gene, clone size, V gene, CDR3 DNA, CDR3 protein. D genes are given only for firm matches. Rows give clone size only sometimes, using once, few, many, or a class for an expanded clone.

D gene: NA; J gene: TRBJ2-1; clone size: many; V gene: TRBV4-3; CDR3 DNA: TGCGCCAGCAGCCAAGGGGGGGGCAGGAATGAGCAGTTCTTC; CDR3 protein: CASSQGGGRNEQFF
D gene: TRBD2; J gene: TRBJ2-5; clone size: few; V gene: TRBV27; CDR3 DNA: TGTGCCAGCAGTTTCTCCGGGAGCGGGAGGGCCAGGGTGACCCAGTACTTC; CDR3 protein: CASSFSGSGRARVTQYF
D gene: TRBD2; J gene: TRBJ2-3; clone size: few; V gene: TRBV11-2; CDR3 DNA: TGTGCCAGCAGCTCCCATACTAGCGCAGCAGATACGCAGTATTTT; CDR3 protein: CASSSHTSAADTQYF
D gene: TRBD2; J gene: TRBJ2-7; clone size: NA; V gene: TRBV27; CDR3 DNA: TGTGCCAGCAGTTTATCCAGCGGGACGGGAACCTACGAGCAGTACTTC; CDR3 protein: CASSLSSGTGTYEQYF
D gene: NA; J gene: TRBJ2-7; clone size: NA; V gene: TRBV4-1; CDR3 DNA: TGCGCCAGCAGCCAAGGACACGTGGGCTACGAGCAGTACTTC; CDR3 protein: CASSQGHVGYEQYF
D gene: NA; J gene: TRBJ2-7; clone size: few; V gene: TRBV20-1; CDR3 DNA: TGCAGTGCGGGCGGGGTTCGGGCCTACGAGCAGTACTTC; CDR3 protein: CSAGGVRAYEQYF
D gene: NA; J gene: TRBJ1-1; clone size: NA; V gene: TRBV5-5; CDR3 DNA: TGTGCCAGCAGCTTGAGGTGGGGAACAGTCTTAATGAACACTGAAGCTTTCTTT; CDR3 protein: CASSLRWGTVLMNTEAFF
D gene: NA; J gene: TRBJ2-5; clone size: NA; V gene: TRBV20-1; CDR3 DNA: TGCAGTGCCGGTTCATATATTGAAGAGACCCAGTACTTC; CDR3 protein: CSAGSYIEETQYF
D gene: TRBD1; J gene: TRBJ2-7; clone size: NA; V gene: TRBV6-2/TRBV6-3; CDR3 DNA: TGTGCCAGCAGTTACCCCCGTCCCGGGACAGCTTCCTACGAGCAGTACTTC; CDR3 protein: CASSYPRPGTASYEQYF
D gene: TRBD1; J gene: TRBJ2-2; clone size: NA; V gene: TRBV5-1; CDR3 DNA: TGCGCCAGCAGCTTGGCCTCTGGGGGCAGGGGGCTCGCCGGGGAGCTGTTTTTT; CDR3 protein: CASSLASGGRGLAGELFF
D gene: TRBD2; J gene: TRBJ2-2; clone size: few; V gene: TRBV7-7; CDR3 DNA: TGTGCCAGCAGCCCCGGGACTAGCTGGAACACCGGGGAGCTGTTTTTT; CDR3 protein: CASSPGTSWNTGELFF
D gene: TRBD1; J gene: TRBJ2-7; clone size: NA; V gene: TRBV2; CDR3 DNA: TGTGCCAGCAGTGTCGGGACAGGGTCGACCTACGAGCAGTACTTC; CDR3 protein: CASSVGTGSTYEQYF
D gene: NA; J gene: TRBJ1-3; clone size: NA; V gene: TRBV11-3; CDR3 DNA: TGTGCCAGCAGTGGGGTCGGAAACACCATATATTTT; CDR3 protein: CASSGVGNTIYF
D gene: NA; J gene: TRBJ2-1; clone size: NA; V gene: TRBV7-3; CDR3 DNA: TGTGCCAGCAGCTTAATTGCGGGCCCGATCTCCTACAATGAGCAGTTCTTC; CDR3 protein: CASSLIAGPISYNEQFF
D gene: NA; J gene: TRBJ2-3; clone size: few; V gene: TRBV4-3; CDR3 DNA: TGCGCCAGCAGCCAAGGGGTCCAGCGAAACACAGATACGCAGTATTTT; CDR3 protein: CASSQGVQRNTDTQYF
D gene: TRBD1; J gene: TRBJ2-4; clone size: NA; V gene: TRBV20-1; CDR3 DNA: TGCAGTGCTGGCCCCTTACAGGGGGCCAAAAACATTCAGTACTTC; CDR3 protein: CSAGPLQGAKNIQYF
D gene: TRBD1; J gene: TRBJ2-5; clone size: NA; V gene: TRBV29-1; CDR3 DNA: TGCAGCGTTGGACAGGGCGTACAAGAGACCCAGTACTTC; CDR3 protein: CSVGQGVQETQYF
D gene: NA; J gene: TRBJ2-2; clone size: few; V gene: TRBV11-2; CDR3 DNA: TGTGCCAGCAGGAGGGTGAGGGGCGCGAACACCGGGGAGCTGTTTTTT; CDR3 protein: CASRRVRGANTGELFF
D gene: NA; J gene: TRBJ2-7; clone size: NA; V gene: TRBV15; CDR3 DNA: TGTGCCACCAGCACGCCGGGACCGACATTCTACGAGCAGTACTTC; CDR3 protein: CATSTPGPTFYEQYF
D gene: TRBD2; J gene: TRBJ2-1; clone size: NA; V gene: TRBV20-1; CDR3 DNA: TGCAGTTGCGGGAGCCCGTCCTACAATGAGCAGTTCTTC; CDR3 protein: CSCGSPSYNEQFF
D gene: NA; J gene: TRBJ2-7; clone size: many; V gene: TRBV5-1; CDR3 DNA: TGTGCCAGCTCACTGGGATCAGGATCCTACGAGCAGTACTTC; CDR3 protein: CASSLGSGSYEQYF
D gene: TRBD2; J gene: TRBJ2-3; clone size: many; V gene: TRBV6-5; CDR3 DNA: TGTGCCAGCAGTTACTCGTGGACTAGCGGGGGAAGGACAGATACGCAGTATTTT; CDR3 protein: CASSYSWTSGGRTDTQYF
D gene: TRBD1; J gene: TRBJ2-1; clone size: few; V gene: TRBV5-1; CDR3 DNA: TGCGCCAGCAGCTTCAATACAGGGGCCAATGAGCAGTTCTTC; CDR3 protein: CASSFNTGANEQFF
D gene: TRBD1; J gene: TRBJ2-2; clone size: NA; V gene: TRBV4-3; CDR3 DNA: TGCGCCAGCAGCCAATCCTTGCCACAGGGGGTTTCCGGGGAGCTGTTTTTT; CDR3 protein: CASSQSLPQGVSGELFF
D gene: NA; J gene: TRBJ1-4; clone size: few; V gene: TRBV5-1; CDR3 DNA: TGCGCCAGCAGCATAGGATATCCTGAAAAACTGTTTTTT; CDR3 protein: CASSIGYPEKLFF
D gene: NA; J gene: TRBJ2-5; clone size: many; V gene: TRBV24-1; CDR3 DNA: TGTGCCACCAGTGATTTTGGGCAGGGACAAGAGACCCAGTACTTC; CDR3 protein: CATSDFGQGQETQYF
D gene: NA; J gene: TRBJ2-1; clone size: few; V gene: TRBV10-3; CDR3 DNA: TGTGCCATTCAGGGGCTAGCGATCAATGAGCAGTTCTTC; CDR3 protein: CAIQGLAINEQFF